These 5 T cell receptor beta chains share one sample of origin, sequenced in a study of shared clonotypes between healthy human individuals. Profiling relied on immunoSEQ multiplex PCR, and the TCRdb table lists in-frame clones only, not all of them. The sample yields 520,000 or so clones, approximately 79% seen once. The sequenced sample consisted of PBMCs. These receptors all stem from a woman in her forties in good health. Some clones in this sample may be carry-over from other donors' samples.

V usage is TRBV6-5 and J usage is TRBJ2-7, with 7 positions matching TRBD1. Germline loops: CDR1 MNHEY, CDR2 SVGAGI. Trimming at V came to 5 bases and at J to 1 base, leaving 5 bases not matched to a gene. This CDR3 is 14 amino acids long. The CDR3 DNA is TGTGCCAGCAGTCCACAGGGGATGTCCTACGAGCAGTACTTC. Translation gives CASSPQGMSYEQYF.

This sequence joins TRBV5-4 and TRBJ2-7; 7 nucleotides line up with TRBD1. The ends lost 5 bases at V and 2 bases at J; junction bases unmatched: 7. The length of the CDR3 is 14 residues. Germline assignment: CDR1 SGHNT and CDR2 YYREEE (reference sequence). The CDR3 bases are TGTGCCAGCAGTATGCCGGGACAGACCTACGAGCAGTACTTC. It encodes CASSMPGQTYEQYF.

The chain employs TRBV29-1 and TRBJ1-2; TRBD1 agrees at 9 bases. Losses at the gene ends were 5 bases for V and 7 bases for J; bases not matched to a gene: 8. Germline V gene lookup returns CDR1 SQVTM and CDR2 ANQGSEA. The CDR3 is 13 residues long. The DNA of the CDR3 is TGCAGCGTTACACGGGACAGGGAGGGTGGCTACACCTTC. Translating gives CSVTRDREGGYTF.

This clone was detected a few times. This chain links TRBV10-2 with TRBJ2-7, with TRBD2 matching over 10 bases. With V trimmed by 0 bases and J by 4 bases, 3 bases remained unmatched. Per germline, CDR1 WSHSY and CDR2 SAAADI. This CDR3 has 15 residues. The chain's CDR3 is CASSESSGLAYEQYF. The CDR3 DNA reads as TGCGCCAGCAGTGAGTCATCGGGACTAGCGTACGAGCAGTACTTC.

For the CDR3, the DNA is TGTGCCAGCTCCCCAGGGGACCCCAATCAGCCCCAGCATTTT. Amino acids: CASSPGDPNQPQHF. This chain links TRBV18 with TRBJ1-5; the D gene is possibly TRBD1 (6 bases). Germline V gene sequence: CDR1 KGHSH, CDR2 LQKENI. CDR3 length equals 14 residues. V shed 6 bases and J shed 3 bases, with 12 bases lying between them.